These 32 T cell receptor beta chains were all obtained from the same sample, sequenced in a study of post-analysis software for immune sequencing data (dated by TCRdb to between 2015 and 2017). The paper as a whole reports these results and caveats: Patients showed significantly higher frequencies than controls for a few TRBV segments, among them TRBV5-6, TRBV5-1 and TRBV20-1.

Their recognized antigens are unknown. Libraries came from PCR. Sequenced using an Illumina HiSeq 2500. Unique molecular identifiers were incorporated into TCR beta cDNA libraries to reduce PCR and sequencing biases. The public reads were reprocessed in TCRdb via fastp at Q25 and MiXCR, keeping in-frame beta chains. CDR3 protein sequences are deduplicated, and each keeps its most common genes and DNA. For this sample there are around 200,000 distinct CDR3 sequences; around 30% appear just once. The leading ten clones occupy 3% to 4% of the sample. The sample taken for sequencing was blood. The receptors shown here come from a girl under 18 with multiple sclerosis.

CDR3 nucleotide sequence: TGCGCCAGCAGCCGGGACCCCTTACAGTCTAGCTCTGGGGCCAACGTCCTGACTTTC. Translation: CASSRDPLQSSSGANVLTF. The rearrangement links TRBV5-1 to TRBJ2-6, with D tentatively TRBD1 or TRBD2 (5 bases each). CDR1 and CDR2 from the germline V gene are SGHRS and YFSETQ. The CDR3 sequence is 19 residues long. V lost 4 bases to trimming and J lost 0 bases, with 20 bases between them.

This clonotype was recorded only once. The chain employs TRBV20-1 and TRBJ2-7, with TRBD1 matching over 11 bases. With 8 bases clipped from V and 4 bases from J, the junction kept 10 bases outside the gene matches. The germline gives CDR1 DFQATT, CDR2 SNEGSKA (reference sequence). The CDR3 loop spans 14 amino acids. The CDR3 reads CSPPDRGPKYEQYF. CDR3 DNA: TGCAGTCCCCCGGACAGGGGGCCAAAGTACGAGCAGTACTTC.

Many counts were recorded for this clonotype. The chain uses TRBV10-3 and TRBJ1-1, with D unclear. Trimming pared 7 bases from V and 1 base from J, leaving 10 bases between. In germline, CDR1 is ENHRY, CDR2 SYGVKD. The CDR3 runs 13 residues. The CDR3 loop is CAIMYSANTEAFF. The CDR3 bases are TGTGCCATCATGTATTCGGCGAACACTGAAGCTTTCTTT.

This clonotype was counted ten times or more. This chain connects TRBV29-1 to TRBJ2-3; D remains unclear. V lost 5 bases and J 0 bases, leaving 6 bases between the germline ends. The germline V gene encodes CDR1 SQVTM and CDR2 ANQGSEA. The CDR3 covers 12 residues. DNA of the CDR3: TGCAGCGTTCTTCCTAGCACAGATACGCAGTATTTT. Its translation: CSVLPSTDTQYF.

Ten or more counts support this clonotype. The chain uses TRBV6-1 and TRBJ2-3; 7 nucleotides line up with TRBD2. Germline assignment: CDR1 MNHNS and CDR2 SASEGT. The CDR3 extends over 14 amino acids. V shed 7 bases, J shed 1 base, and the junction held 5 bases outside the gene matches. The CDR3 loop reads CASKRRGGTDTQYF. CDR3 coding DNA: TGTGCCAGCAAAAGACGGGGGGGCACAGATACGCAGTATTTT.

As regards this clonotype: A much larger clone lies a single base off, so this may be a read error. The rearrangement joins TRBV5-1 to TRBJ2-1; tentatively, D is TRBD2 (6 bases). This CDR3 has 15 amino acids. In germline, CDR1 is SGHRS, CDR2 YFSETQ. The CDR3: CTSSLEGGLGNEQFF. CDR3 sequence (DNA): TGCACCAGCAGCTTGGAAGGAGGGCTGGGCAATGAGCAGTTCTTC.

The rearrangement joins TRBV20-1 to TRBJ2-3; 7 bases match TRBD2. This CDR3 has 15 residues. Germline CDR1 and CDR2: DFQATT and SNEGSKA (reference sequence). The V gene end was trimmed by 0 bases and the J gene end by 0 bases; junction bases not matched to a gene: 3. CDR3 sequence: CSARDALASTDTQYF. DNA for the CDR3: TGCAGTGCTAGAGATGCACTAGCGAGCACAGATACGCAGTATTTT.

To note about this clonotype: This may stem from a read error, because a much larger clone lies one nucleotide away. V gene TRBV5-4 combines with J gene TRBJ2-1, with TRBD2 matching over 11 bases. Judging by the DNA end, TRBJ2-7 fits better; the J call may be wrong. The CDR3 consists of 16 residues. Germline loops: CDR1 SGHNT, CDR2 YYREEE (reference sequence). CDR3 DNA sequence: TGTGCCAGCAGCTTTCAGGCACTAGCGGGGGACAATGAGCAGTACTTC. This sequence encodes CASSFQALAGDNEQYF.

This clonotype was found many times. The gene calls are TRBV29-1 and TRBJ2-1; a possible D gene is TRBD1 (7 bases). The CDR3 extends over 15 amino acids. Germline CDR1 is SQVTM and CDR2 is ANQGSEA. Trimming left V 1 base short and J 6 bases short, with 16 bases between. The CDR3 here is CSVEGSGRGVNEQFF. The CDR3 DNA is TGCAGCGTTGAAGGAAGCGGCAGGGGGGTCAATGAGCAGTTCTTC.

The chain uses TRBV20-1 and TRBJ2-5, with TRBD2 as a possible D gene (5 bases). Germline lookup yields CDR1 DFQATT and CDR2 SNEGSKA (reference sequence). The CDR3 consists of 13 residues. Trimming took 3 bases from V and 6 from J, leaving 14 bases between them. As DNA, the CDR3 is TGCAGTGCTAGCCTGCCGGGGAGTAAGACCCAGTACTTC. Translated, it gives CSASLPGSKTQYF.

This clonotype occurred many times. The chain joins TRBV5-1 to TRBJ1-2, with 10 nucleotides matching TRBD1. Germline CDR1 and CDR2: SGHRS and YFSETQ. The J segment lost 3 bases and the V segment lost 7 bases, leaving 6 bases of the junction unmatched. The CDR3 is 14 amino acids. CDR3 nucleotide sequence: TGCGCCAGCTCTCGACAGGGGGCGGACTATGGCTACACCTTC. Its protein product is CASSRQGADYGYTF.

The rearrangement uses TRBV18 and TRBJ2-1; 8 bases agree with TRBD1. J lost 4 bases, V lost 0 bases, and 5 bases had no gene match. Looked up from germline, CDR1 is KGHSH and CDR2 is LQKENI. The CDR3 loop spans 16 amino acids. The CDR3 protein is CASSPPRTGPYNEQFF. The CDR3, as DNA: TGTGCCAGCTCACCACCGAGGACAGGGCCATACAATGAGCAGTTCTTC.

As regards this clonotype: A much larger clone differs from this one at a single base, so this may be a read error. The chain joins TRBV4-1 to TRBJ2-7, with D unresolved. Deletions cut 0 bases from V and 6 bases from J, with 15 bases between. Germline V gives CDR1 MGHRA, CDR2 YSYEKL. CDR3 length: 15 residues. For the CDR3, the DNA is TGCGCCAGCAGCCAAGATCGGCAGGAAAACCTCGAGCAGTACTTC. Translation gives CASSQDRQENLEQYF.

Details on this clonotype: A much larger clone differs from this one at a single base, so this may be a read error. The CDR3 ends on some other residue instead of the conserved phenylalanine or tryptophan, so this is likely a read error. The rearrangement joins TRBV15 to TRBJ2-4, with a possible D match to TRBD2 (5 bases). The CDR3 has 14 residues. Germline CDR1 LNHNV, CDR2 YYDKDF (reference sequence). Trimming shortened V by 3 bases and J by 6 bases, and 12 bases separated the two germline ends. CDR3 residues: CATSSPKAVNIQYV. DNA of the CDR3: TGTGCCACCAGCAGCCCGAAAGCGGTAAACATTCAGTACGTC.

This clonotype was seen at least ten times. The J gene is TRBJ2-1, the V gene TRBV15; D gene ambiguous. The V end was cut by 1 base, the J end by 0 bases, with 16 bases between. The CDR3 extends over 18 amino acids. Germline-derived CDR1 and CDR2 are LNHNV and YYDKDF (reference sequence). CDR3 in amino acids: CATSRAYLSGSSYNEQFF. The CDR3 bases are TGTGCCACCAGCAGAGCGTACTTATCGGGCAGCTCCTACAATGAGCAGTTCTTC.

The CDR3 here is CASSYPNRDRGRDTQYF. CDR3 nucleotides: TGTGCCAGCAGTTATCCCAACCGGGACAGGGGGAGAGATACGCAGTATTTT. The genes are TRBV6-5 and TRBJ2-3; 11 bases line up with TRBD1. This CDR3 comprises 17 residues. V was pared by 3 bases and J by 5 bases, with 10 bases of the junction left unmatched. Germline V CDR1 and CDR2: MNHEY, SVGAGI.

Ten or more counts support this clonotype. This rearrangement joins TRBV28 to TRBJ2-7; 14 nucleotides agree with TRBD2. This CDR3 region has 14 residues. Germline loops: CDR1 MDHEN, CDR2 SYDVKM. After removal of 6 bases from V and 6 bases from J, the junction contained 4 bases not matched to a gene. CDR3 residues: CASRGLAGVLEQYF. The CDR3 region has the DNA TGTGCCAGCAGGGGACTAGCGGGAGTCCTCGAGCAGTACTTC.

About this clonotype itself: A much larger clone differs by one base, so this may be a read error. The V and J genes are TRBV20-1 and TRBJ2-7; D could derive from TRBD1 or TRBD2 (5 bases each). CDR3 length equals 15 residues. V was clipped by 7 bases and J by 1 base, with 20 bases between them. CDR1 DFQATT and CDR2 SNEGSKA come from the germline V gene (reference sequence). The CDR3 nucleotides read TGCAGTGTGACACACTACCGGGACGGATCCTACGAGCAGTACTTC. This gives the protein CSVTHYRDGSYEQYF.

This clonotype was seen a few times. This chain uses TRBV5-1 with TRBJ1-6; 8 bases match TRBD1. The CDR3 is 19 amino acids. CDR1 is SGHRS and CDR2 is YFSETQ in the germline V gene. The V gene end was trimmed by 7 bases and the J gene end by 3 bases; junction bases not matched to a gene: 18. This CDR3 is CASANPARQGKLYNSPLHF. CDR3 coding DNA: TGCGCCAGCGCTAATCCCGCGAGACAGGGGAAGCTCTATAATTCACCCCTCCACTTT.

This clonotype was counted between two and nine times. The J gene is TRBJ2-7, the V gene TRBV5-1; 11 bases align to TRBD1. The germline V gene encodes CDR1 SGHRS and CDR2 YFSETQ. The CDR3 covers 14 residues. The ends lost 0 bases at V and 5 bases at J; junction bases unmatched: 1. The DNA of the CDR3 is TGCGCCAGCAGCTTGGTGGGACAGGGGGACGAGCAGTACTTC. Its protein is CASSLVGQGDEQYF.

Of note for this clonotype: Possible read error: a much larger clone is one base away. J is TRBJ2-7 and V is TRBV6-1, with D tentatively TRBD2 (6 bases). The DNA matches TRBJ2-5 better at its end, which makes the J call doubtful. The CDR3 is 16 amino acids. Germline loops: CDR1 MNHNS, CDR2 SASEGT. CDR3 residues: CASSGAGIQARETQYF. DNA for the CDR3: TGTGCCAGCAGTGGAGCGGGTATTCAGGCTCGGGAGACCCAGTACTTC.

J is TRBJ2-5 and V is TRBV11-2; D perhaps matches TRBD2 (5 bases). Germline CDR1 SGHAT, CDR2 FQNNGV. V lost 5 bases to trimming and J lost 5 bases, with 12 bases between them. There are 13 residues in the CDR3. CDR3 protein: CASSPHGEETQYF. CDR3 in DNA: TGTGCCAGCAGCCCCCACGGGGAGGAGACCCAGTACTTC.

This clonotype showed up many times. The chain combines TRBV20-1 with TRBJ2-1; 8 bases align to TRBD2. V was pared by 5 bases and J by 4 bases, with 13 bases of the junction left unmatched. The CDR3 has 16 amino acids. Germline-derived CDR1 and CDR2 are DFQATT and SNEGSKA (reference sequence). The CDR3 region has the DNA TGCAGTGCTTCTCTCCCGGGGGGGATGTCATACAATGAGCAGTTCTTC. Its translation is CSASLPGGMSYNEQFF.

The chain joins TRBV28 to TRBJ1-1; D ambiguous. CDR3 size: 12 residues. Germline V gene lookup returns CDR1 MDHEN and CDR2 SYDVKM. Trimming shortened V by 5 bases and J by 4 bases, and 8 bases separated the two germline ends. CDR3 residues: CASSIPGTEAFF. The DNA for the CDR3 is TGTGCCAGCAGTATCCCGGGCACTGAAGCTTTCTTT.

This clonotype was observed at least ten times. The chain employs TRBV4-1 and TRBJ2-7; the D gene is possibly TRBD1 (5 bases). Germline CDR1 MGHRA, CDR2 YSYEKL. CDR3 size: 15 residues. The V and J ends lost 4 bases and 0 bases respectively, with 13 bases between them. CDR3 nucleotides: TGCGCCAGCAGCCGCGCTACAGGTAGCTCCTACGAGCAGTACTTC. Amino acids: CASSRATGSSYEQYF.

On this clonotype itself: A read error is possible here, since a much larger clone lies one base away. This chain links TRBV6-5 with TRBJ2-4, with TRBD1 identical over 9 bases. The DNA end is more similar to TRBJ2-7, so the J call may be wrong. The CDR3 is 15 residues long. The germline V gene has CDR1 MNHEY and CDR2 SVGAGI. CDR3 loop: CTSSRAGTGNYEQYF. In DNA, the CDR3 is TGTACCAGCAGTCGGGCCGGGACAGGGAACTACGAGCAGTACTTC.

This clonotype has ten or more counts. CDR3 region: CATAGGDYGYTF. The CDR3 bases are TGTGCCACGGCAGGGGGGGACTATGGCTACACCTTC. This chain uses TRBV10-3 with TRBJ1-2; 7 bases line up with TRBD1. Germline V lookup: CDR1 ENHRY, CDR2 SYGVKD. The CDR3 runs to 12 residues. The V gene end was trimmed by 10 bases and the J gene end by 3 bases; junction bases not matched to a gene: 5.

V and J are TRBV20-1 and TRBJ2-7; unclear D gene. Between the trimmed V and J ends, which lost 0 bases and 6 bases, there was a span of 9 bases. The V gene's germline CDR1 is DFQATT and CDR2 SNEGSKA (reference sequence). The CDR3 loop spans 12 amino acids. CDR3 bases: TGCAGTGCTAGAGATCCGGCCCGCGAGCAGTACTTC. This gives the protein CSARDPAREQYF.

The chain is built from TRBV20-1 and TRBJ2-7; D is possibly TRBD2 (5 bases). This CDR3 region has 14 residues. The V gene lost 3 bases and the J gene lost 3 bases, with 15 bases spanning the gap. Per germline, CDR1 DFQATT and CDR2 SNEGSKA (reference sequence). The chain's CDR3 is CSASGETGNYEQYF. The CDR3 DNA sequence: TGCAGTGCTAGCGGCGAAACCGGGAACTACGAGCAGTACTTC.

Comments on this clonotype: An end of the junction differs from the germline gene, which may be a read error. This chain uses TRBV5-1 with TRBJ1-1; weak D call: TRBD1 (5 bases). The germline CDR1 and CDR2 sequences are SGHRS and YFSETQ. This CDR3 spans 13 amino acids. CDR3 bases: TGCGCCAGCAGCTTGGAGCCGGACACTGAAGTTTTCTTT. Residues: CASSLEPDTEVFF.

V and J are TRBV13 and TRBJ1-2; D is perhaps TRBD1 (5 bases). V lost 5 bases and J lost 3, with 16 bases in between. Germline assignment: CDR1 PRHDT and CDR2 FYEKMQ (reference sequence). The length of the CDR3 is 15 residues. The CDR3 DNA reads TGTGCCAGCAGCCAGGTTTCGGACACAGACTATGGCTACACCTTC. As protein: CASSQVSDTDYGYTF.

The chain couples TRBV6-2 or TRBV6-3 to TRBJ2-1; possible D gene TRBD2, 5 bases. The germline V and J ends were trimmed by 6 bases and 8 bases, with 23 bases remaining between them. The CDR3 consists of 16 residues. The germline V gene encodes CDR1 MNHEY and CDR2 SVGEGT. The CDR3 sequence is CASRHLPGILGDEQFF. Here the CDR3 DNA reads TGTGCCAGCAGACATCTCCCGGGGATCCTGGGCGATGAGCAGTTCTTC.